This is a list of T cell receptor beta chains from one sample in a study of blood T cell repertoires in COVID-19. Method: immunoSEQ multiplex PCR; TCRdb's copy keeps in-frame clones and lacks some. In the table there are over 450,000 clones, 80% to 90% of which are singletons. Sequenced material: peripheral blood. These receptors all stem from a man younger than 30 with COVID-19, enrolled during active disease. Both conserved end residues are part of each CDR3. D genes are given only for firm matches. Clone size appears in some rows only: once, few, many, or a class for an expanded clone.

d_call	v_call	clone_size	j_call	cdr3_aa	cdr3_nt
TRBD1	TRBV2	.	TRBJ2-2	CASRQGAQGTGELFF	TGTGCCAGCAGACAGGGGGCGCAAGGAACCGGGGAGCTGTTTTTT
TRBD1	TRBV6-4	.	TRBJ1-1	CASSATGGVGAEAFF	TGTGCCAGCAGTGCGACAGGGGGCGTCGGTGCAGAAGCTTTCTTT
.	TRBV6-5	.	TRBJ2-7	CASSYQTRASEQYF	TGTGCCAGCAGTTACCAAACGAGGGCCAGTGAGCAGTACTTC
TRBD1	TRBV5-1	.	TRBJ1-4	CASSLGQGEKLFF	TGCGCCAGCAGCTTGGGACAGGGTGAAAAACTGTTTTTT
.	TRBV7-9	.	TRBJ1-4	CASSLPTGGNEKLFF	TGTGCCAGCAGCCTACCGACAGGAGGCAATGAAAAACTGTTTTTT
TRBD2	TRBV19	.	TRBJ2-4	CASSSGLAGRIQYF	TGTGCCAGTAGTTCGGGACTAGCGGGACGCATTCAGTACTTC
.	TRBV7-9	.	TRBJ2-6	CAGESGANVLTF	TGTGCCGGAGAATCTGGGGCCAACGTCCTGACTTTC
TRBD1	TRBV7-3	.	TRBJ2-1	CASSSNRGNEQFF	TGTGCCAGCAGCTCAAACAGGGGAAATGAGCAGTTCTTC
TRBD1	TRBV6-5	.	TRBJ1-4	CASSYLGTGGFEKLFF	TGTGCCAGCAGTTACCTCGGGACAGGGGGTTTTGAAAAACTGTTTTTT
.	TRBV30	.	TRBJ1-6	CAWSMGPANSPLHF	TGTGCCTGGAGTATGGGCCCGGCAAATTCACCCCTCCACTTT
TRBD1	TRBV4-1	once	TRBJ2-3	CASSQLGQGTDTQYF	TGCGCCAGCAGCCAACTGGGACAGGGGACAGATACGCAGTATTTT
.	TRBV11-3	.	TRBJ1-3	CASRLGCSGNTIYF	TGTGCCAGCAGACTCGGGTGCTCTGGAAACACCATATATTTT
.	TRBV28	.	TRBJ2-3	CASSLSSTDTQYF	TGTGCCAGCAGTCTATCCTCCACAGATACGCAGTATTTT
TRBD1	TRBV3-1/TRBV3-2	.	TRBJ1-1	CASSQNRGRRAEAFF	TGTGCCAGCAGCCAAAACAGGGGGCGCCGGGCTGAAGCTTTCTTT
TRBD2	TRBV25-1	.	TRBJ2-7	CASSETGLAGGLYEQYF	TGTGCCAGCAGTGAAACTGGACTAGCGGGGGGTTTGTACGAGCAGTACTTC
TRBD1	TRBV30	few	TRBJ1-5	CAWGKGYRGDQPQHF	TGTGCCTGGGGGAAAGGGTACAGGGGAGATCAGCCCCAGCATTTT
TRBD2	TRBV10-1	.	TRBJ2-1	CASSEPAGGQFF	TGCGCCAGCAGTGAGCCGGCGGGAGGCCAGTTCTTC
.	TRBV7-9	few	TRBJ1-6	CASSNRQNSPLHF	TGTGCCAGCAGCAACCGACAGAATTCACCCCTCCACTTT
.	TRBV9	.	TRBJ2-1	CASSVEGGGAGEQFF	TGTGCCAGCAGCGTAGAAGGGGGTGGGGCTGGTGAGCAGTTCTTC
.	TRBV2	.	TRBJ1-5	CASSPQDLRNQPQHF	TGTGCCAGCAGCCCCCAGGACTTGCGCAATCAGCCCCAGCATTTT
.	TRBV5-1	.	TRBJ2-5	CASSLSAEETQYF	TGCGCCAGCAGCTTATCAGCGGAAGAGACCCAGTACTTC
.	TRBV29-1	.	TRBJ1-1	CSVEAPRGLNTEAFF	TGCAGCGTTGAAGCGCCCCGGGGTTTGAACACTGAAGCTTTCTTT
.	TRBV9	.	TRBJ2-3	CASGGGGRSTDTQYF	TGTGCCAGCGGCGGAGGGGGCCGAAGCACAGATACGCAGTATTTT
TRBD1	TRBV6-1	.	TRBJ2-1	CASSEQGVGSYNEQFF	TGTGCCAGCAGTGAACAGGGGGTGGGATCCTACAATGAGCAGTTCTTC
TRBD2	TRBV2	.	TRBJ2-1	CASTWTSGSPSYNEQFF	TGTGCCAGCACTTGGACTAGCGGGAGTCCCTCCTACAATGAGCAGTTCTTC
.	TRBV9	.	TRBJ1-1	CASSESSGPSNTEAFF	TGTGCCAGCAGCGAGTCTTCAGGGCCGTCGAACACTGAAGCTTTCTTT
.	TRBV7-3	.	TRBJ2-1	CASSLILTSKSSYNEQFF	TGTGCCAGCAGCTTAATTTTGACTTCAAAGAGCTCCTACAATGAGCAGTTCTTC
.	TRBV25-1	once	TRBJ2-7	CASTLGQSYEQYF	TGTGCCAGCACCCTAGGACAGTCCTACGAGCAGTACTTC
TRBD1	TRBV3-1/TRBV3-2	.	TRBJ1-2	CASSRKARTGGATGGYTF	TGTGCCAGCAGCCGTAAGGCCCGGACAGGGGGCGCGACGGGCGGCTACACCTTC
.	TRBV25-1	.	TRBJ2-6	CASSRGGGANVLTF	TGTGCCAGCAGTCGGGGTGGTGGGGCCAACGTCCTGACTTTC
TRBD1	TRBV7-8	.	TRBJ1-1	CASSRDRGGEAFF	TGTGCCAGCAGCCGCGACAGGGGGGGTGAAGCTTTCTTT
TRBD1	TRBV6-1	.	TRBJ2-7	CASSEVGTGAYEQYF	TGTGCCAGCAGTGAAGTTGGGACAGGCGCCTACGAGCAGTACTTC
.	TRBV19	.	TRBJ2-3	CASSIHANTGQITDTQYF	TGTGCCAGTAGTATCCATGCCAACACAGGGCAGATCACAGATACGCAGTATTTT
.	TRBV3-1/TRBV3-2	.	TRBJ2-7	CASSQDPGSVYEQYF	TGTGCCAGCAGCCAAGATCCAGGCTCAGTGTACGAGCAGTACTTC
.	TRBV12-3/TRBV12-4	.	TRBJ2-3	CASSLRNTQYF	TGTGCCAGCAGTCTCAGGAATACGCAGTATTTT
.	TRBV7-6	.	TRBJ1-3	CASSTQSGGSGNTIYF	TGTGCCAGCAGCACTCAGTCCGGGGGCTCTGGAAACACCATATATTTT
.	TRBV7-8	.	TRBJ1-5	CASSSGQSINSNQPQHF	TGTGCCAGCAGCTCTGGACAGTCGATCAATAGCAATCAGCCCCAGCATTTT
.	TRBV5-3	.	TRBJ2-1	CARSLGPGGSSSYNEQFF	TGTGCCAGAAGCTTGGGTCCGGGGGGCTCAAGCTCCTACAATGAGCAGTTCTTC
.	TRBV28	.	TRBJ2-2	CASSLYIGELFF	TGTGCCAGCAGTTTGTATATCGGGGAGCTGTTTTTT
.	TRBV5-1	.	TRBJ1-5	CASSLVGEGQPQHF	TGCGCCAGCAGCTTGGTAGGGGAGGGTCAGCCCCAGCATTTT
TRBD1	TRBV6-5	.	TRBJ2-7	CATQGTGGLEQYF	TGTGCCACCCAGGGGACAGGGGGCCTCGAGCAGTACTTC
TRBD2	TRBV11-3	.	TRBJ2-2	CASSLGGIGTGELFF	TGTGCCAGCAGCCTGGGGGGGATTGGCACCGGGGAGCTGTTTTTT
TRBD1	TRBV2	once	TRBJ1-1	CANDRGEGAYTEAFF	TGTGCCAACGACAGGGGAGAGGGGGCCTACACTGAAGCTTTCTTT
.	TRBV2	few	TRBJ1-1	CASSEGQLGIVGTEAFF	TGTGCCAGCAGTGAAGGACAGCTTGGCATTGTCGGCACTGAAGCTTTCTTT
TRBD1	TRBV6-5	.	TRBJ1-2	CASRYDRGSGYTF	TGTGCCAGCAGATACGACAGGGGTAGCGGCTACACCTTC
TRBD1	TRBV6-5	.	TRBJ2-7	CASRPQGGGYEQYF	TGTGCCAGCAGGCCACAGGGGGGAGGCTACGAGCAGTACTTC
.	TRBV6-1	.	TRBJ2-7	CASSAHRTNHRESTYEQYF	TGTGCCAGCAGTGCCCACCGAACCAACCACAGGGAGAGCACCTACGAGCAGTACTTC
TRBD2	TRBV6-5	.	TRBJ2-1	CASIRTSGYNEQFF	TGTGCCAGCATTAGGACTAGCGGATACAATGAGCAGTTCTTC
.	TRBV5-1	.	TRBJ2-2	CASSFLEHTGELFF	TGCGCCAGCAGCTTCTTGGAGCACACCGGGGAGCTGTTTTTT